The 6 T cell receptor beta chains below all came from one sample that was sequenced in a study of T cell changes during pregnancy in multiple sclerosis (dated by TCRdb to the late 2010s). Library prep was done by the immunoSEQ multiplex PCR assay. TCRdb took over this immuneACCESS table, retaining in-frame rearrangements with V and J assigned. Such tables are incomplete; in checked studies, under half of the missing clones stem from an unresolved V gene, and the remainder is unexplained. A total of approximately 43,000 clones appear in this sample, 80% to 95% of them only once. The ten largest clones represent roughly 3.9% of the sample. This sample comprised CD8+ T cells from peripheral blood mononuclear cells, obtained after pregnancy. These receptors all stem from a female donor with multiple sclerosis, enrolled in a pregnancy study.

V is TRBV27 and J is TRBJ2-7; D call uncertain. Germline CDR1 MNHEY, CDR2 SMNVEV (reference sequence). This CDR3 region has 11 residues. The germline V and J ends were trimmed by 5 bases and 2 bases, with 4 bases remaining between them. CDR3 amino acids: CASSTAYEQYF. In DNA form, the CDR3 reads TGTGCCAGCAGTACAGCCTACGAGCAGTACTTC.

The chain has TRBV9 and TRBJ2-5, with TRBD2 matching 14 bases. Germline assignment: CDR1 SGDLS and CDR2 YYNGEE. The CDR3 covers 15 residues. Trimming at V came to 5 bases and at J to 3 bases, leaving 3 bases not matched to a gene. The CDR3 reads CASSMTSGGEETQYF. The CDR3 DNA is TGTGCCAGCAGTATGACTAGCGGGGGGGAAGAGACCCAGTACTTC. Supplemented by reference TRBV9 and TRBJ2-5, the full variable domain reads DSGVTQTPKHLITATGQRVTLRCSPRSGDLSVYWYQQSLDQGLQFLIQYYNGEERAKGNILERFSAQQFPDLHSELNLSSLELGDSALYFCASSMTSGGEETQYFGPGTRLLVL.

This chain uses TRBV7-9 with TRBJ2-2; no definite D call. The CDR3 is 11 amino acids. Germline V gives CDR1 SEHNR, CDR2 FQNEAQ (reference sequence). V was clipped by 5 bases and J by 5 bases, with 3 bases between them. The CDR3 bases are TGTGCCAGCAGCACTACCGGGGAGCTGTTTTTT. This encodes CASSTTGELFF.

The V and J genes are TRBV27 and TRBJ2-3; 10 bases map to TRBD2. The germline gives CDR1 MNHEY, CDR2 SMNVEV (reference sequence). The CDR3 length is 14 residues. J lost 3 bases, V lost 5 bases, and 2 bases had no gene match. The CDR3 DNA reads TGTGCCAGCAGTCCACTAGCGGGGACAGATACGCAGTATTTT. Residues: CASSPLAGTDTQYF.

CDR3 residues: CASSSSPAMRYGYTF. As DNA, the CDR3 is TGTGCCAGCAGTTCCTCCCCCGCGATGCGATATGGCTACACCTTC. The V gene is TRBV6-6, the J gene TRBJ1-2; D is uncertain. This CDR3 contains 15 residues. From germline, CDR1 is MNHNY and CDR2 SVGAGI (reference sequence). Trimming removed 4 bases from V and 5 bases from J, with 17 bases in between.

The chain has TRBV9 and TRBJ1-1, with TRBD1 matching 9 bases. The junction had 3 bases not matched to a gene; V was cut back by 3 bases and J by 0 bases. Germline CDR1 SGDLS, CDR2 YYNGEE. The CDR3 length is 15 residues. Here the CDR3 DNA reads TGTGCCAGCAGCGCGACAGGGGGAGTGAACACTGAAGCTTTCTTT. It translates to CASSATGGVNTEAFF.